The source of this T cell receptor (beta chain) is a study of blood T cell repertoires in COVID-19. The method was immunoSEQ multiplex PCR; TCRdb's version includes in-frame clones alone and lacks a portion of them. Found here are tens of thousands of clones, about 74% of them singletons; the top ten hold just over 2.5%. Between the trimmed V and J ends, which lost 3 bases and 1 base, there was a span of 12 bases. This CDR3 comprises 15 residues. From germline, CDR1 is SEHNR and CDR2 FQNEAQ (reference sequence). The specimen was peripheral blood. The rearrangement joins TRBV7-9 to TRBJ1-1; D possibly corresponds to TRBD1 (6 bases). The sequence was collected from a human donor with acute or convalescent COVID-19. The donor label of this sample is uncertain. CDR3 residues: CASSFRDNRNTEAFF. Written as DNA, the CDR3 is TGTGCCAGCAGCTTCAGGGACAACAGGAACACTGAAGCTTTCTTT.